A few counts support the clone carrying this T cell receptor beta chain. Its antigen is not identified. The entry originates in a study of vaccination and CD4 T cells after COVID-19. Study-wide background: Median time from second vaccine dose to sampling was around 72 days (14 to 241).

Regarding treatment: roughly 11-day PBMC culture with coronavirus spike peptide pools or control peptides (ViraFEST assay). Study-wide points: Median reactive clonotypes, those recognizing SARS-CoV-2, rose from 21 to 38, not significantly.

Cultured CD4+ T cells had their DNA profiled by the Oncomine TCR Beta short-read assay. Genomic DNA was isolated from CD4+ T cells that had been cultured. TCRdb reprocessed the PCR reads via MiXCR and lists one record per CDR3 protein. The sample lists about 3,400 distinct CDR3 sequences; about a sixth were seen once. V gave up 1 base and J gave up 10 bases, with 10 bases separating them. Germline CDR1 reads KGHSH; CDR2 reads LQKENI. The CDR3 has 12 residues. This clonotype was obtained from a human donor who had recovered from COVID-19. The chain couples TRBV18 to TRBJ1-1; tentatively, D is TRBD1 (5 bases). Sequences were obtained from CD4+ T cells from blood, cultured in vitro. The chain's CDR3 is CASSPLTGGAFF. The CDR3, as DNA: TGTGCCAGCTCACCACTGACTGGGGGAGCTTTCTTT.